This TCR beta chain was obtained from a study of blood T cell repertoires in COVID-19. The overall study: Acute-phase and convalescent COVID-19 samples originated in the United States, Italy and Spain.

Per the study methods: How many nucleated cells were present was estimated from reference gene primer amplification. Clones were sequenced by immunoSEQ multiplex PCR, and TCRdb holds only the in-frame ones, with some missing. Clone size and V and J calls were adopted from that table, with D and trimming inferred from the DNA. The data contain about 110,000 clones, around 83% of them seen just once; the ten biggest clones take up 15%. There are a few counts of this clone. Germline loops: CDR1 SGHVS, CDR2 FQNEAQ. V gave up 0 bases and J gave up 4 bases, with 7 bases separating them. This CDR3 contains 14 residues.

Specimen: peripheral blood. The receptor was derived from a woman of 80 years or more with acute or convalescent COVID-19. V gene TRBV7-8 combines with J gene TRBJ2-1; D is ambiguous. The CDR3 here is CASSLASRYNEQFF. CDR3 nucleotides: TGTGCCAGCAGCTTAGCGTCCCGTTACAATGAGCAGTTCTTC.